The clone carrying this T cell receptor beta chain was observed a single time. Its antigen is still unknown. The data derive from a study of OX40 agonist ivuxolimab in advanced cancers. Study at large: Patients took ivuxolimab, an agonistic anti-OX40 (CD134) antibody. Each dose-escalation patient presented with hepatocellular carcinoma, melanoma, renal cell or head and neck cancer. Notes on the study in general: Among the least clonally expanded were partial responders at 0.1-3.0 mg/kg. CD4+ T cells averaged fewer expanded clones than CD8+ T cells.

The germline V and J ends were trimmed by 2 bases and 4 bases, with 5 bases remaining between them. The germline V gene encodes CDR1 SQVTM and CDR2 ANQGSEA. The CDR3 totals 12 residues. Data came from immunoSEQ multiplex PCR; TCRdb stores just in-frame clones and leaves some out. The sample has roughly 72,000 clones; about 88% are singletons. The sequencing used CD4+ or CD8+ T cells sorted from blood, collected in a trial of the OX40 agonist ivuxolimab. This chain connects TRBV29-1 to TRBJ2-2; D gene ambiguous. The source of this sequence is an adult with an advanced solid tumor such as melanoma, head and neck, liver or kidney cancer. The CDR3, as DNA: TGCAGCGTTGAATGGCCCACCGGGGAGCTGTTTTTT. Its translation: CSVEWPTGELFF.